The subject of this entry is one T cell receptor (beta chain). This entry comes from a study of blood T cell repertoires in COVID-19. Study information: Acute and convalescent COVID-19 samples came from the United States, Italy and Spain. The analysed material was cDNA or gDNA that came from T cells, B-cell-depleted T cells, or PBMCs.

Authors' data handling: Counts of nucleated cells, estimated from reference gene primer amplification, were obtained. Sequenced by immunoSEQ multiplex PCR; TCRdb stores in-frame clones only, minus some. That table gives V, J and clone size, and the DNA gave D and trimming. Of more than 130,000 clones in the sample, approximately 91% are singletons; the top ten hold about 10%. CDR3 length: 15 residues. V lost 5 bases and J lost 5; bases outside the gene matches: 6. Looked up from germline, CDR1 is MNHEY and CDR2 is SVGAGI. The V gene is TRBV6-5, the J gene TRBJ2-3; 11 nucleotides agree with TRBD1. Sequencing was carried out using peripheral blood. This clonotype was sampled from a man aged 50-60 years with active or convalescent COVID-19. This chain's CDR3 is CASSRTGGEVDTQYF. The CDR3 bases are TGTGCCAGCAGTCGGACAGGGGGCGAGGTAGATACGCAGTATTTT.